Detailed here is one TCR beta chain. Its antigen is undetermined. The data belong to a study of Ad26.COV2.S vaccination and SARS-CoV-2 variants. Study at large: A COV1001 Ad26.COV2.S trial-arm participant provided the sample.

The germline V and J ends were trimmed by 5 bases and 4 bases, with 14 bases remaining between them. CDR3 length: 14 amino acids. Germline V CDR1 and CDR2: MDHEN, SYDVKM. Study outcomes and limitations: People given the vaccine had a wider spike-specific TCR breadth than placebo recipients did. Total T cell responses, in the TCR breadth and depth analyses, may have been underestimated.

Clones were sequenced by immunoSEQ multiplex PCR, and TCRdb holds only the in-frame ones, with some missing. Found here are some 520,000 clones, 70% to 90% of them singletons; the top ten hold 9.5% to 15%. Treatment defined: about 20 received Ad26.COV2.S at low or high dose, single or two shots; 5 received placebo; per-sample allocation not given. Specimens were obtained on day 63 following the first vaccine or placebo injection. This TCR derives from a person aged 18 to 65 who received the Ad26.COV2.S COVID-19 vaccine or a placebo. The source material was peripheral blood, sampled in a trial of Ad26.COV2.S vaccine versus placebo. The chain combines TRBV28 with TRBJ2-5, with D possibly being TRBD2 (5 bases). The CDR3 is CASSPSGSPETQYF. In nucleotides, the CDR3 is TGTGCCAGCAGTCCATCGGGGAGTCCAGAGACCCAGTACTTC. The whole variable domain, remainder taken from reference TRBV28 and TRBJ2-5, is DVKVTQSSRYLVKRTGEKVFLECVQDMDHENMFWYRQDPGLGLRLIYFSYDVKMKEKGDIPEGYSVSREKKERFSLILESASTNQTSMYLCASSPSGSPETQYFGPGTRLLVL.